The 21 T cell receptor beta chains below come from one sample, sequenced in a study of blood T cell repertoires in COVID-19. Assay used: immunoSEQ multiplex PCR; TCRdb lists only in-frame clones, some missing. The data contain about 190,000 clones, approximately 84% of them singletons. The specimen was PBMCs or T cells enriched from blood (not recorded which). All receptors derive from a woman in her twenties or thirties who had recovered from COVID-19.

In nucleotides, the CDR3 is TGCGCCAGCAGCTCCGGGGGGGATGAAAAACTGTTTTTT. Translation gives CASSSGGDEKLFF. V and J are TRBV4-1 and TRBJ1-4, with a tentative D call TRBD1 (5 bases). The CDR3 is 13 amino acids. The ends were cut back, 5 bases at V and 6 bases at J, with 10 bases in the middle. Germline values: CDR1 MGHRA, CDR2 YSYEKL.

The J gene is TRBJ2-3, the V gene TRBV14, with 8 bases that match TRBD1. J gave up 3 bases and V 4 bases, and 6 bases lay outside the gene matches. CDR3 length: 15 residues. Germline V gene data show CDR1 as SGHDN and CDR2 as FVKESK. The CDR3 loop reads CASSPYQGATDTQYF. CDR3 DNA: TGTGCCAGCAGCCCGTACCAGGGGGCTACAGATACGCAGTATTTT.

The CDR3 spells CASRAGGGDIQYF. CDR3 sequence (DNA): TGCGCCAGCAGAGCAGGGGGCGGAGACATTCAGTACTTC. V is TRBV5-1 and J is TRBJ2-4, with 8 nucleotides matching TRBD1. The junction had 6 bases not matched to a gene; V was cut back by 5 bases and J by 8 bases. Germline V gene sequence: CDR1 SGHRS, CDR2 YFSETQ. CDR3 size: 13 residues. The variable domain in full, with the rest retrieved from reference TRBV5-1 and TRBJ2-4, is KAGVTQTPRYLIKTRGQQVTLSCSPISGHRSVSWYQQTPGQGLQFLFEYFSETQRNKGNFPGRFSGRQFSNSRSEMNVSTLELGDSALYLCASRAGGGDIQYFGAGTRLSVL.

V gene TRBV25-1 combines with J gene TRBJ1-6; TRBD1 might be the D (6 bases). V was shortened by 1 base and J by 10 bases, with 17 bases between the two germline ends. Germline loops: CDR1 MGHDK, CDR2 SYGVNS. The length of the CDR3 is 16 residues. CDR3 sequence: CASSEWEGGRGSPLHF. The CDR3 DNA sequence: TGTGCCAGCAGTGAATGGGAAGGGGGTAGGGGCTCACCCCTCCACTTT.

The chain joins TRBV5-1 to TRBJ1-2; 7 bases align to TRBD1. Trimming removed 0 bases from V and 7 bases from J; junction bases left unmatched: 18. CDR1 SGHRS and CDR2 YFSETQ come from the germline V gene. The CDR3 extends over 18 amino acids. The CDR3 is CASSLAGFWDSQGGGYTF. CDR3 coding DNA: TGCGCCAGCAGCTTGGCCGGATTCTGGGACAGCCAAGGGGGTGGCTACACCTTC.

The rearrangement uses TRBV30 and TRBJ2-1, with 9 bases lining up with TRBD2. V shed 5 bases, J shed 15 bases, and the junction held 2 bases outside the gene matches. CDR1 and CDR2 from the germline V gene are GTSNPN and SVGIG (reference sequence). This CDR3 is 9 amino acids long. For the CDR3, the DNA is TGTGCCTGGGGGACTAGCCCGTTCTTC. It codes for CAWGTSPFF.

This CDR3 is CAWMGQGINQPQHF. The CDR3 DNA sequence: TGTGCCTGGATGGGACAGGGCATCAATCAGCCCCAGCATTTT. The chain links TRBV30 to TRBJ1-5, with 9 bases matching TRBD1. This CDR3 is 14 amino acids long. Germline assignment: CDR1 GTSNPN and CDR2 SVGIG (reference sequence). Trimming took 4 bases from V and 3 from J; bases not matched to a gene: 4.

The chain combines TRBV5-1 with TRBJ2-2; tentative D call: TRBD2 (6 bases). Germline V gives CDR1 SGHRS, CDR2 YFSETQ. Trimming removed 0 bases at V and 5 bases at J, with 11 bases between. The CDR3 is made up of 15 amino acids. The CDR3 spells CASSLASGGTGELFF. The CDR3 DNA reads as TGCGCCAGCAGCTTGGCCTCCGGAGGGACCGGGGAGCTGTTTTTT.

This clone is medium-sized (0.01 to 0.1%) by share. This chain uses TRBV19 with TRBJ2-3, with D maybe TRBD2 (7 bases). Trimming took off 3 bases at V and 7 bases at J, with 11 bases between the two ends. CDR1 is LNHDA, CDR2 SQIVND, per germline (reference sequence). This CDR3 comprises 13 residues. The CDR3 here is CASSIGGQNTQYF. DNA for the CDR3: TGTGCCAGTAGTATCGGGGGGCAGAATACGCAGTATTTT. The variable domain in full, completed from reference TRBV19 and TRBJ2-3, reads DGGITQSPKYLFRKEGQNVTLSCEQNLNHDAMYWYRQDPGQGLRLIYYSQIVNDFQKGDIAEGYSVSREKKESFPLTVTSAQKNPTAFYLCASSIGGQNTQYFGPGTRLTVL.

This chain uses TRBV5-1 with TRBJ2-2; TRBD2 matches at 11 bases. Trimming took 2 bases from V and 1 from J; bases not matched to a gene: 4. CDR1 and CDR2 (germline): SGHRS, YFSETQ. CDR3 length: 17 residues. The CDR3 coding sequence is TGCGCCAGCAGCTTACTAGCGGGAGAAAGGAACACCGGGGAGCTGTTTTTT. Translation gives CASSLLAGERNTGELFF.

The gene calls are TRBV6-1 and TRBJ2-5, with a tentative D call TRBD2 (6 bases). This CDR3 contains 15 residues. CDR1 MNHNS and CDR2 SASEGT come from the germline V gene. V lost 2 bases to trimming and J lost 5 bases, with 15 bases between them. CDR3 coding DNA: TGTGCCAGCAGTGAAAATACCGGGAGCGGGGAGACCCAGTACTTC. Protein product: CASSENTGSGETQYF.

The gene calls are TRBV2 and TRBJ1-4, with 7 nucleotides matching TRBD1. Germline V gene sequence: CDR1 SNHLY, CDR2 FYNNEI. The CDR3 loop spans 15 amino acids. The V segment lost 6 bases and the J segment 4 bases; nucleotides outside the gene matches: 8. CDR3 DNA sequence: TGTGCCAGCAGACTGTCCGGGACAGATAATGAAAAACTGTTTTTT. Protein product: CASRLSGTDNEKLFF.

The chain employs TRBV19 and TRBJ2-5; 7 bases align to TRBD1. The CDR3 has 17 residues. V lost 3 bases, J lost 4 bases, and 14 bases stayed unmatched. Germline lookup yields CDR1 LNHDA and CDR2 SQIVND (reference sequence). This CDR3 is CASSMMVTRGLRETQYF. The CDR3 DNA reads as TGTGCCAGTAGTATGATGGTAACCAGGGGGTTAAGAGAGACCCAGTACTTC.

This chain uses TRBV28 with TRBJ1-2; TRBD1 might be the D (5 bases). CDR3 size: 18 residues. V was clipped by 8 bases and J by 1 base, with 26 bases between them. The germline CDR1 and CDR2 sequences are MDHEN and SYDVKM. The CDR3 region is CASRPFDGSTGFNYGYTF. The CDR3 DNA sequence: TGTGCCAGCCGCCCGTTCGACGGGTCCACAGGATTTAACTATGGCTACACCTTC.

This chain joins TRBV7-9 and TRBJ1-5; 8 nucleotides match TRBD1. Germline-derived CDR1 and CDR2 are SEHNR and FQNEAQ (reference sequence). The CDR3 totals 15 residues. Trimming cost V 4 bases and J 5 bases; bases outside gene matches: 7. This CDR3 is CASSWDRRYDQPQHF. The CDR3 bases are TGTGCCAGCAGCTGGGACAGGAGGTACGATCAGCCCCAGCATTTT. Based on the CDR3 plus reference TRBV7-9 and TRBJ1-5, the full variable domain is DTGVSQNPRHKITKRGQNVTFRCDPISEHNRLYWYRQTLGQGPEFLTYFQNEAQLEKSRLLSDRFSAERPKGSFSTLEIQRTEQGDSAMYLCASSWDRRYDQPQHFGDGTRLSIL.

The J gene is TRBJ2-7, the V gene TRBV5-5; 8 nucleotides line up with TRBD1. The CDR3 extends over 14 amino acids. Looked up from germline, CDR1 is SGHKS and CDR2 is YYEKEE (reference sequence). Losses at the gene ends were 4 bases for V and 4 bases for J; bases not matched to a gene: 7. The CDR3 reads CASSPGTGLYEQYV. In DNA, the CDR3 is TGTGCCAGCAGCCCGGGGACAGGACTTTACGAGCAGTACGTC.

This chain uses TRBV28 with TRBJ1-3; D is ambiguous. Trimming cost V 5 bases and J 2 bases, with 10 bases left between them. The CDR3 has 14 residues. Germline V gene lookup returns CDR1 MDHEN and CDR2 SYDVKM. The CDR3, as DNA: TGTGCCAGCAGTCTAGACCCGGCTGGAAACACCATATATTTT. It codes for CASSLDPAGNTIYF.

The CDR3 loop is CASNGAGNQPQHF. The CDR3 DNA reads TGTGCCAGCAACGGTGCGGGCAATCAGCCCCAGCATTTT. This rearrangement joins TRBV2 to TRBJ1-5; no clear D gene. The CDR3 sequence is 13 residues long. From germline, CDR1 is SNHLY and CDR2 FYNNEI. Trimming removed 7 bases from V and 2 bases from J, with 9 bases in between.

This rearrangement joins TRBV7-2 to TRBJ1-1; no definite D call. Trimming removed 1 base at V and 5 bases at J, with 11 bases between. This CDR3 region has 14 residues. The germline gives CDR1 SGHTA, CDR2 FQGNSA. The CDR3 region is CASSLGLGRTEAFF. The CDR3 DNA reads TGTGCCAGCAGCTTAGGACTAGGGCGGACTGAAGCTTTCTTT. The whole variable domain, filled in from reference TRBV7-2 and TRBJ1-1, reads GAGVSQSPSNKVTEKGKDVELRCDPISGHTALYWYRQSLGQGLEFLIYFQGNSAPDKSGLPSDRFSAERTGGSVSTLTIQRTQQEDSAVYLCASSLGLGRTEAFFGQGTRLTVV.

This sequence joins TRBV10-3 and TRBJ1-2; D possibly corresponds to TRBD1 (6 bases). Germline-derived CDR1 and CDR2 are ENHRY and SYGVKD. The CDR3 is 13 residues long. Trimming stripped 5 bases from V and 6 bases from J, with 13 bases between. This chain's CDR3 is CAISPQGPDGYTF. The CDR3 nucleotides read TGTGCCATCAGTCCTCAGGGGCCTGATGGCTACACCTTC.

The J gene is TRBJ2-5, the V gene TRBV5-4; D gene ambiguous. This CDR3 has 13 residues. The ends were cut back, 1 base at V and 4 bases at J, with 8 bases in the middle. CDR1 is SGHNT, CDR2 YYREEE, per germline (reference sequence). In DNA form, the CDR3 reads TGTGCCAGCAGCTTGAAGAAACTAGAGACCCAGTACTTC. This encodes CASSLKKLETQYF.